This TCR beta chain was observed in a study of graft-versus-host responses after intestinal transplantation (dated by TCRdb to the early 2020s). Background for the entire study: Recipients received multivisceral, liver-intestinal, or isolated intestinal transplants. Every recipient was given anti-thymocyte globulin induction, followed by around three years of maintenance tacrolimus and steroids. Bulk TCR-beta CDR3 sequencing was used to track graft-versus-host and host-versus-graft alloreactive T cell clones in the graft, circulation and bone marrow after intestinal transplantation. To identify alloreactive clones, pre-transplant mixed lymphocyte reaction products were sequenced and compared with unstimulated pre-transplant donor and recipient T cells. The cohort enrolled 20 to 30 intestinal transplant recipients including one retransplant, and 3 patients lacking pretransplant specimens were excluded. Donor T cell macrochimerism was defined as a peak of at least 4% donor T cells among recipient peripheral blood mononuclear cells. Samples from a few later patients were sequenced in-house on an Illumina MiSeq with MiXCR processing rather than by the commercial service. On the study overall, not on this receptor specifically: The relatively low number and heterogeneity of intestinal transplant patients limited the conclusions. Patients with donor T cell macrochimerism had high GvH to HvG T cell clonal ratios in their allografts. GvH clones were detected in recipient bone marrow, and some of these GvH clones were observed earlier in ileal mucosa or blood, consistent with an intestinal mucosal origin. Early after transplant, declines in HvG clones were associated with peak levels of circulating GvH clones.

The sample's time point label, decoded: cells obtained before transplantation from donor or recipient. In the mixed lymphocyte reactions, some 200,000 CFSE-labeled pre-transplant responders were plated with some 200,000 irradiated violet-dye-labeled stimulators and cultured for 6 days. Proliferating CD3+CD4+CFSE-low and CD3+CD8+CFSE-low responder cells were FACS-sorted on a BD Influx sorter after the mixed lymphocyte reaction. Library creation used the immunoSEQ multiplex PCR assay. For most patients, genomic DNA was isolated with the Qiagen DNeasy Blood and Tissue Kit and shipped frozen to Adaptive Biotechnologies for TCR sequencing. Adaptive Biotechnologies carried out high-throughput TCR-beta CDR3 sequencing of genomic DNA for most patients. The authors' analysis ran thus. TCR sequencing data for some 19 patients were retrieved from Adaptive's ImmunoSEQ software; three other patients were processed with MiXCR and VDJtools. CD4 versus CD8 sorting errors were corrected by removing sequences found in both subsets at a frequency ratio below 5:1. CDR3 nucleotide sequences shared by donor and recipient were removed because the origin of these sequences could not be assigned. Alloreactive clones required at least 2-fold expansion over unstimulated cells and minimum CFSE-low frequency of 0.002% (template counts) or 0.001% (read counts). Mappable clones were those detected in sequenced pre-transplant spleen, lymph node, or MLR CFSE-low populations of the donor or recipient. The cumulative frequency of alloreactive clones was calculated as a percentage of all sequences, weighted by copy number. What TCRdb holds here is the immuneACCESS table cut down to in-frame rearrangements. Part of the clones is not present; checked against another copy, under half of the missing clones reflect an unresolved V gene, and the others are unexplained. The V and J calls and clone size come from that table; D and trimming were worked out from the DNA. The table for this sample lists approximately 5,500 clones; about 29% of them were counted only once. In total, the top ten clones hold 5% to 7% of the sample.

As concerns this clone: The record has no base qualities; no much larger clone is one base away.

This receptor was taken from a human patient who was an organ donor for intestinal transplantation. The specimen was alloreactive CD4+ T cells from a mixed lymphocyte reaction culture, collected before transplantation. The cell subset or site label, as the study defines it: CFSE-low proliferating T cells sorted from roughly 6-day pre-transplant mixed lymphocyte reaction (GvH or HvG direction).

The DNA sequence is as follows: TGTGCCAGCAGCGTAGGACTAGGACTCTACAATGAGCAGTTCTTC. Its protein reads: CASSVGLGLYNEQFF. The chain was built from TRBV9 and TRBJ2-1; TRBD2 is a weak D gene call, 6 bases matching. CDR1 and CDR2 are read off the germline V gene as SGDLS and YYNGEE. The junction carries 10 bases between V and J, which are trimmed by 0 bases and 3 bases respectively. From the cysteine up to the phenylalanine, the CDR3 has a length of 15 residues. Just the 45-base CDR3 DNA is kept, in frame starting at base 1.